A selection of T cell receptor beta chains follows, all from one sample in a study of cytomegalovirus exposure and HLA in healthy donors. Method: immunoSEQ multiplex PCR; TCRdb's copy keeps in-frame clones and lacks some. Of hundreds of thousands of clones listed, 78% are singletons. The sample was PBMCs. The receptors come from a boy aged 5 to 17 in good health and CMV-seronegative. Each CDR3 is given with its conserved first and last residue. D genes are given only for firm matches. Size is stated for part of the rows, as once, few or many counts, or as a class when the clone is expanded.

J gene: TRBJ2-2
clone size: once
D gene: TRBD1
V gene: TRBV9
CDR3 protein: CASSFRTGGSGELFF
CDR3 DNA: TGTGCCAGCAGCTTTCGCACAGGGGGATCCGGGGAGCTGTTTTTT

J gene: TRBJ2-5
clone size: .
D gene: TRBD2
V gene: TRBV14
CDR3 protein: CASSHYGTSGGEETQYF
CDR3 DNA: TGTGCCAGCAGCCATTACGGGACTAGCGGGGGGGAAGAGACCCAGTACTTC

J gene: TRBJ1-1
clone size: .
D gene: .
V gene: TRBV15
CDR3 protein: CATSRDQGQGNTEAFF
CDR3 DNA: TGTGCCACCAGCAGAGATCAGGGCCAGGGGAACACTGAAGCTTTCTTT

J gene: TRBJ2-7
clone size: .
D gene: TRBD2
V gene: TRBV7-9
CDR3 protein: CASSFSSTGLAEVEQYF
CDR3 DNA: TGTGCCAGCAGCTTTTCCTCAACGGGGCTAGCGGAAGTAGAGCAGTACTTC

J gene: TRBJ2-5
clone size: .
D gene: .
V gene: TRBV9
CDR3 protein: CASTPSEAQYF
CDR3 DNA: TGTGCCAGCACCCCCTCCGAGGCCCAGTACTTC

J gene: TRBJ2-3
clone size: .
D gene: TRBD1
V gene: TRBV29-1
CDR3 protein: CSVDSGTGVDTQYF
CDR3 DNA: TGCAGCGTTGACTCCGGGACAGGGGTCGATACGCAGTATTTT

J gene: TRBJ1-1
clone size: .
D gene: .
V gene: TRBV2
CDR3 protein: CASIREGRNTEAFF
CDR3 DNA: TGTGCCAGCATACGGGAAGGGCGGAACACTGAAGCTTTCTTT

J gene: TRBJ1-2
clone size: .
D gene: .
V gene: TRBV15
CDR3 protein: CATSRAEAWSYTF
CDR3 DNA: TGTGCCACCAGCAGAGCAGAGGCTTGGAGCTACACCTTC

J gene: TRBJ2-5
clone size: .
D gene: TRBD1
V gene: TRBV5-4
CDR3 protein: CASKDRPSVKQYF
CDR3 DNA: TGTGCCAGCAAGGACAGGCCTTCCGTGAAGCAGTACTTC

J gene: TRBJ1-1
clone size: .
D gene: .
V gene: TRBV10-3
CDR3 protein: CAISPDVDTEAFF
CDR3 DNA: TGTGCCATCAGCCCAGATGTGGACACTGAAGCTTTCTTT

J gene: TRBJ2-5
clone size: .
D gene: TRBD1
V gene: TRBV10-3
CDR3 protein: CAISTGGSETQYF
CDR3 DNA: TGTGCCATCAGTACAGGGGGAAGCGAGACCCAGTACTTC

J gene: TRBJ2-7
clone size: few
D gene: .
V gene: TRBV7-9
CDR3 protein: CASSFGRAGAYEQYF
CDR3 DNA: TGTGCCAGCAGCTTCGGTCGAGCGGGTGCCTACGAGCAGTACTTC

J gene: TRBJ1-5
clone size: .
D gene: .
V gene: TRBV5-4
CDR3 protein: CASSGGVNQPQHF
CDR3 DNA: TGTGCCAGCAGCGGGGGGGTTAATCAGCCCCAGCATTTT

J gene: TRBJ2-5
clone size: .
D gene: TRBD2
V gene: TRBV11-1
CDR3 protein: CASSTELAPRDQETQYF
CDR3 DNA: TGTGCCAGCAGCACAGAACTAGCGCCTCGAGATCAAGAGACCCAGTACTTC

J gene: TRBJ1-6
clone size: few
D gene: .
V gene: TRBV5-1
CDR3 protein: CASSLTRDYNSPLHF
CDR3 DNA: TGCGCCAGCAGTCTAACGAGGGACTATAATTCACCCCTCCACTTT

J gene: TRBJ1-1
clone size: .
D gene: .
V gene: TRBV19
CDR3 protein: CASGTRGGGGNTEAFF
CDR3 DNA: TGTGCCAGTGGGACCAGGGGCGGCGGGGGAAACACTGAAGCTTTCTTT

J gene: TRBJ2-1
clone size: .
D gene: .
V gene: TRBV10-1
CDR3 protein: CASSLSQGSYNEQFF
CDR3 DNA: TGCGCCAGCAGTTTGTCTCAGGGGTCCTACAATGAGCAGTTCTTC

J gene: TRBJ1-5
clone size: few
D gene: .
V gene: TRBV7-8
CDR3 protein: CASSSRIWVVTNQPQHF
CDR3 DNA: TGTGCCAGCAGCTCCCGTATATGGGTTGTGACAAATCAGCCCCAGCATTTT

J gene: TRBJ2-7
clone size: .
D gene: TRBD2
V gene: TRBV9
CDR3 protein: CASSVVAGTSEQYF
CDR3 DNA: TGTGCCAGCAGCGTAGTAGCGGGGACCAGCGAGCAGTACTTC

J gene: TRBJ2-6
clone size: few
D gene: .
V gene: TRBV7-3
CDR3 protein: CASSLNSVSGANVLTF
CDR3 DNA: TGTGCCAGCAGCTTAAACTCGGTCTCTGGGGCCAACGTCCTGACTTTC

J gene: TRBJ1-5
clone size: .
D gene: .
V gene: TRBV27
CDR3 protein: CASSLRDSNQPQHF
CDR3 DNA: TGTGCCAGCAGTTTGAGAGATAGCAATCAGCCCCAGCATTTT

J gene: TRBJ1-2
clone size: .
D gene: .
V gene: TRBV11-1
CDR3 protein: CASSPRGSRYGYTF
CDR3 DNA: TGTGCCAGCAGCCCCCGCGGGTCCCGATATGGCTACACCTTC

J gene: TRBJ1-2
clone size: .
D gene: TRBD1
V gene: TRBV6-1
CDR3 protein: CASTARQGTNYGYTF
CDR3 DNA: TGTGCCAGCACCGCTAGACAGGGGACTAACTATGGCTACACCTTC

J gene: TRBJ1-5
clone size: .
D gene: .
V gene: TRBV18
CDR3 protein: CASSPPVGGGVGKPQHF
CDR3 DNA: TGTGCCAGCTCACCACCGGTCGGCGGGGGCGTAGGTAAACCCCAGCATTTT

J gene: TRBJ1-2
clone size: .
D gene: .
V gene: TRBV9
CDR3 protein: CASSVDSWIGRCGYTF
CDR3 DNA: TGTGCCAGCAGCGTAGACTCCTGGATAGGCAGGTGCGGCTACACCTTC

J gene: TRBJ2-2
clone size: .
D gene: TRBD1
V gene: TRBV5-6
CDR3 protein: CASSFSGTGGLRGGLFF
CDR3 DNA: TGTGCCAGCAGCTTCTCCGGGACAGGGGGCCTCAGAGGCGGGCTGTTTTTT

J gene: TRBJ1-1
clone size: .
D gene: .
V gene: TRBV30
CDR3 protein: CAWSEGQRTEAFF
CDR3 DNA: TGTGCCTGGAGCGAGGGACAACGCACTGAAGCTTTCTTT

J gene: TRBJ1-2
clone size: .
D gene: TRBD1
V gene: TRBV6-1
CDR3 protein: CASSEERTGNYGYTF
CDR3 DNA: TGTGCCAGCAGTGAAGAACGGACAGGAAACTATGGCTACACCTTC

J gene: TRBJ2-5
clone size: .
D gene: .
V gene: TRBV6-5
CDR3 protein: CASRPIGSGETQYF
CDR3 DNA: TGTGCCAGCAGGCCAATCGGTTCAGGAGAGACCCAGTACTTC

J gene: TRBJ2-7
clone size: .
D gene: TRBD2
V gene: TRBV19
CDR3 protein: CASSIGGPSGGIYEQYF
CDR3 DNA: TGTGCCAGTAGTATAGGGGGCCCTAGCGGGGGGATATACGAGCAGTACTTC

J gene: TRBJ2-5
clone size: .
D gene: TRBD2
V gene: TRBV7-9
CDR3 protein: CASSASGYQETQYF
CDR3 DNA: TGTGCCAGCAGCGCTAGCGGGTACCAAGAGACCCAGTACTTC

J gene: TRBJ1-2
clone size: few
D gene: .
V gene: TRBV5-4
CDR3 protein: CASSFSWGPDGYTF
CDR3 DNA: TGTGCCAGCAGCTTTAGCTGGGGGCCGGATGGCTACACCTTC

J gene: TRBJ2-7
clone size: .
D gene: TRBD2
V gene: TRBV4-1
CDR3 protein: CASSQGTSGRGEQYF
CDR3 DNA: TGCGCCAGCAGCCAAGGGACTAGCGGGAGAGGCGAGCAGTACTTC

J gene: TRBJ2-5
clone size: .
D gene: TRBD2
V gene: TRBV11-3
CDR3 protein: CASSPGTSGGEGETQYF
CDR3 DNA: TGTGCCAGCAGCCCGGGGACTAGCGGGGGGGAGGGAGAGACCCAGTACTTC

J gene: TRBJ2-1
clone size: .
D gene: TRBD2
V gene: TRBV9
CDR3 protein: CASSATSGQSNEQFF
CDR3 DNA: TGTGCCAGCAGCGCGACTAGCGGACAGAGTAATGAGCAGTTCTTC

J gene: TRBJ2-5
clone size: few
D gene: TRBD1
V gene: TRBV5-4
CDR3 protein: CASSLDVRTGVQETQYF
CDR3 DNA: TGTGCCAGCAGCTTGGACGTCAGGACAGGGGTCCAAGAGACCCAGTACTTC

J gene: TRBJ1-2
clone size: .
D gene: TRBD1
V gene: TRBV6-5
CDR3 protein: CASSRDSKNYGYTF
CDR3 DNA: TGTGCCAGCAGCCGGGACAGCAAAAACTATGGCTACACCTTC

J gene: TRBJ1-1
clone size: .
D gene: .
V gene: TRBV6-5
CDR3 protein: CASSYDPGVTEAFF
CDR3 DNA: TGTGCCAGCAGTTACGATCCGGGGGTCACTGAAGCTTTCTTT

J gene: TRBJ2-7
clone size: .
D gene: TRBD2
V gene: TRBV19
CDR3 protein: CASSIGASGNEQYF
CDR3 DNA: TGTGCCAGTAGTATTGGGGCTAGCGGGAACGAGCAGTACTTC

J gene: TRBJ2-3
clone size: few
D gene: TRBD2
V gene: TRBV9
CDR3 protein: CASSLGLGGGALDTQYF
CDR3 DNA: TGTGCCAGCAGCCTAGGGCTTGGCGGGGGGGCATTAGATACGCAGTATTTT

J gene: TRBJ2-5
clone size: .
D gene: TRBD1
V gene: TRBV11-3
CDR3 protein: CASSNRGPETQYF
CDR3 DNA: TGTGCCAGCAGCAACAGGGGGCCAGAGACCCAGTACTTC

J gene: TRBJ2-4
clone size: .
D gene: TRBD1
V gene: TRBV7-9
CDR3 protein: CASSETGVAKNIQYF
CDR3 DNA: TGTGCCAGCAGCGAGACAGGGGTTGCCAAAAACATTCAGTACTTC

J gene: TRBJ2-7
clone size: .
D gene: .
V gene: TRBV18
CDR3 protein: CASSPRGAFTYEQYF
CDR3 DNA: TGTGCCAGCTCACCCCGTGGGGCGTTCACCTACGAGCAGTACTTC

J gene: TRBJ2-7
clone size: .
D gene: TRBD1
V gene: TRBV11-3
CDR3 protein: CASSPRQGESSYEQYF
CDR3 DNA: TGTGCCAGCAGCCCAAGACAGGGGGAGTCGTCCTACGAGCAGTACTTC

J gene: TRBJ1-5
clone size: few
D gene: TRBD1
V gene: TRBV6-4
CDR3 protein: CASSERQGFQPQHF
CDR3 DNA: TGTGCCAGCAGTGAGAGACAGGGGTTTCAGCCCCAGCATTTT

J gene: TRBJ1-5
clone size: .
D gene: .
V gene: TRBV30
CDR3 protein: CAWTHGVRGRVQPQHF
CDR3 DNA: TGTGCCTGGACCCATGGGGTCAGGGGTAGGGTTCAGCCCCAGCATTTT

J gene: TRBJ2-5
clone size: few
D gene: TRBD2
V gene: TRBV4-2
CDR3 protein: CASSQGPTSGRGETQYF
CDR3 DNA: TGTGCCAGCAGCCAAGGACCAACTAGCGGGAGGGGAGAGACCCAGTACTTC

J gene: TRBJ1-1
clone size: .
D gene: TRBD1
V gene: TRBV19
CDR3 protein: CASMGRGRVPEAFF
CDR3 DNA: TGTGCCAGTATGGGCAGGGGGCGCGTCCCTGAAGCTTTCTTT

J gene: TRBJ2-2
clone size: .
D gene: .
V gene: TRBV6-1
CDR3 protein: CASRGGGADTGELFF
CDR3 DNA: TGTGCCAGCAGAGGAGGGGGCGCCGACACCGGGGAGCTGTTTTTT

J gene: TRBJ2-3
clone size: .
D gene: .
V gene: TRBV29-1
CDR3 protein: CSVGLPNTDTQYF
CDR3 DNA: TGCAGCGTCGGACTACCTAACACAGATACGCAGTATTTT

J gene: TRBJ1-1
clone size: .
D gene: .
V gene: TRBV29-1
CDR3 protein: CSVVPGTNTEAFF
CDR3 DNA: TGCAGCGTTGTACCGGGGACTAACACTGAAGCTTTCTTT

J gene: TRBJ1-4
clone size: .
D gene: TRBD1
V gene: TRBV12-5
CDR3 protein: CASGSGTAYEKLFF
CDR3 DNA: TGTGCTAGTGGTTCCGGGACAGCGTATGAAAAACTGTTTTTT

J gene: TRBJ1-2
clone size: .
D gene: .
V gene: TRBV6-5
CDR3 protein: CASSYSILQSRYGYTF
CDR3 DNA: TGTGCCAGCAGTTACTCGATCTTACAGTCCCGCTATGGCTACACCTTC